This is a list of T cell receptor beta chains from one sample in a study of cytomegalovirus exposure and HLA in healthy donors. Produced via immunoSEQ multiplex PCR; TCRdb's table is partial and in-frame only. The repertoire holds some 80,000 clones, with around 95% as singletons. Sequenced input: PBMCs. All receptors derive from a young woman in good health and CMV-seronegative. CDR3s include the opening cysteine and the closing phenylalanine or tryptophan. Each record gives: D gene, J gene, clone size, V gene, CDR3 DNA, CDR3 protein. The D gene is left open where the match is weak. Clone size is given for some rows only: seen once, a few or many times, or a class if the clone is expanded.

-,TRBJ2-1,-,TRBV27,TGTGCCAGCAGGGCCAGGGTTTATGAGCAGTTCTTC,CASRARVYEQFF
TRBD2,TRBJ2-4,-,TRBV7-6,TGTGCCAGCAGCCCTCGGGGGGGCCGGGGAAACATTCAGTACTTC,CASSPRGGRGNIQYF
-,TRBJ1-3,-,TRBV7-2,TGTGCCAGCAGCCCGGGGACTTCTGGAAACACCATATATTTT,CASSPGTSGNTIYF
TRBD1,TRBJ2-7,-,TRBV5-1,TGCGCCAGCAGCTTAGGACAGGGGGCCGCCTACGAGCAGTACTTC,CASSLGQGAAYEQYF
-,TRBJ2-2,-,TRBV28,TGTGCCAAACGACAGACCGGGGAGCTGTTTTTT,CAKRQTGELFF
-,TRBJ2-6,-,TRBV19,TGTGCCAGTAGGACAGCTGGGGCCAACGTCCTGACTTTC,CASRTAGANVLTF
-,TRBJ2-7,-,TRBV5-1,TGCGCCAGCAGCTTGGGGGAGGGAGGGGGCTCCTACGAGCAGTACTTC,CASSLGEGGGSYEQYF
TRBD1,TRBJ2-1,-,TRBV7-2,TGTGCCAGCAGCTTGGCAGGGGGTCTCAATGAGCAGTTCTTC,CASSLAGGLNEQFF
TRBD1,TRBJ1-1,-,TRBV4-1,TGCGCCAGCAGCCAAGCACAGGGGTACACTGAAGCTTTCTTT,CASSQAQGYTEAFF
TRBD2,TRBJ2-3,-,TRBV29-1,TGCAGCGCCCGGACTAGCGGGGGGGCAACAGATACGCAGTATTTT,CSARTSGGATDTQYF
TRBD2,TRBJ2-7,-,TRBV4-3,TGCGCCAGCAGCCAGGGACTAGCGGGAGGGTTTACGGGGTACGAGCAGTACTTC,CASSQGLAGGFTGYEQYF
-,TRBJ1-5,-,TRBV6-5,TGTGCCAGCAGCACAGGGAACCAGCCCCAGCATTTT,CASSTGNQPQHF
-,TRBJ1-4,-,TRBV7-2,TGTGCCAGCAGCCGCACGGGGGCAACTAATGAAAAACTGTTTTTT,CASSRTGATNEKLFF
-,TRBJ2-6,-,TRBV4-1,TGCGCCAGCAATGACATTAGCTCTGGGGCCAACGTCCTGACTTTC,CASNDISSGANVLTF
-,TRBJ1-5,-,TRBV6-1,TGTGCCAGCACCGAGACAGGCTGGCAGAATCAGCCCCAGCATTTT,CASTETGWQNQPQHF
TRBD1,TRBJ1-5,-,TRBV4-3,TGCGCCAGCAGCCAAGACCCTCCTACAGGGGGCGGACAGCCCCAGCATTTT,CASSQDPPTGGGQPQHF
-,TRBJ2-3,-,TRBV14,TGTGCCAGCAGCCACGGTCCGACACCCTATACGCAGTATTTT,CASSHGPTPYTQYF
-,TRBJ2-3,-,TRBV7-2,TGTGCCAGCAGCCAAATCCCCCACGGGGGATCAGATACGCAGTATTTT,CASSQIPHGGSDTQYF
-,TRBJ2-2,-,TRBV11-3,TGTGCCAGCAGCTTGGCACTAGAAGGGGAGCTGTTTTTT,CASSLALEGELFF
-,TRBJ2-1,-,TRBV9,TGTGCCAGCAGCACGGGGACATACTCCTACAATGAGCAGTTCTTC,CASSTGTYSYNEQFF
-,TRBJ1-1,once,TRBV5-1,TGCGCCAGCAGCTTGGCCATCAGGGGATCCGACACTGAAGCTTTCTTT,CASSLAIRGSDTEAFF
TRBD2,TRBJ2-3,-,TRBV11-2,TGTGCCAGCAGGGGACTAGCGGGAAATACAGATACGCAGTATTTT,CASRGLAGNTDTQYF
-,TRBJ2-7,-,TRBV5-4,TGTGCCAGCAGCTTGAGCAGGGGCCACGAGCAGTACTTC,CASSLSRGHEQYF
-,TRBJ2-1,-,TRBV11-2,TGTGCCAGCAGCTACCCCTCGGTGGGGGACTCCACGTTCTTC,CASSYPSVGDSTFF
TRBD1,TRBJ1-1,-,TRBV5-1,TGCGCCAGCAGGCCCGGGACAGGGGGCGAGACTGAAGCTTTCTTT,CASRPGTGGETEAFF
-,TRBJ2-3,-,TRBV28,TGTGCCAGCACCCTGGCAAGGACATATACGCAGTATTTT,CASTLARTYTQYF
TRBD2,TRBJ2-5,-,TRBV9,TGTGCCAGCAGCCCACATAGCGGGGGGGCAATAGAGACCCAGTACTTC,CASSPHSGGAIETQYF
TRBD1,TRBJ2-7,-,TRBV28,TGTGCCAGCAGTTTACCATGGACAGGGGGCCGCCGTGGCTCCTACGAGCAGTACTTC,CASSLPWTGGRRGSYEQYF
-,TRBJ1-6,-,TRBV15,TGTGCCACCAGCAGGGAGGGGTGGAATTCACCCCTCCACTTT,CATSREGWNSPLHF
-,TRBJ1-6,-,TRBV21-1,TGTGCCAGCAGATTACTCCGGCGGGAGGACTATAATTCACCCCTCCACTTT,CASRLLRREDYNSPLHF
TRBD1,TRBJ1-1,few,TRBV11-2,TGTGCCAGCAGCTTAGACCGAAATACAGGGGCGCGGGCTTTCTTT,CASSLDRNTGARAFF
TRBD1,TRBJ1-2,-,TRBV19,TGTGCCAGTACAGAGGGACAGCCCTTATCGTCCGGCTACACCTTC,CASTEGQPLSSGYTF
-,TRBJ2-1,-,TRBV10-2,TGCGCCAGCAGAGACCAGGGGAATGAGCAGTTCTTC,CASRDQGNEQFF
TRBD2,TRBJ2-7,-,TRBV2,TGTGCCAGCAATCAGCGGGAGGAGGGCTACGAGCAGTACTTC,CASNQREEGYEQYF
-,TRBJ2-7,-,TRBV4-1,TGCGCCAGCAGCCTTCTATGGGGACTTACCCTCGGGGAGCAGTACTTC,CASSLLWGLTLGEQYF
TRBD2,TRBJ2-5,-,TRBV5-1,TGCGCCAGCAGCGACCCTAGCGGGAGGGCCGGGGAGACCCAGTACTTC,CASSDPSGRAGETQYF
-,TRBJ2-1,once,TRBV21-1,TGTGCCAGCAGCGAGGAAGACAGGCAGAAGTTTTACAATGAGCAGTTCTTC,CASSEEDRQKFYNEQFF